The 25 T cell receptor beta chains given below trace back to one sample, sequenced in a study of blood T cell repertoires in COVID-19. Some clones are missing from TCRdb's copy, which holds only in-frame ones; the method was immunoSEQ multiplex PCR. The sample consists of some 110,000 clones, 75% to 95% of them appearing once. Source material: peripheral blood. The receptors shown here come from a human donor with active COVID-19. The donor label of this sample is uncertain.

The rearrangement uses TRBV5-4 and TRBJ1-1; D is possibly TRBD1 (5 bases). Germline V gene lookup returns CDR1 SGHNT and CDR2 YYREEE (reference sequence). The CDR3 length is 15 residues. V lost 1 base, J lost 1 base, and 11 bases lay in between. CDR3 in amino acids: CASSLLQGGNTEAFF. The CDR3 DNA reads as TGTGCCAGCAGCTTGTTGCAGGGCGGGAACACTGAAGCTTTCTTT.

This chain's CDR3 is CASSIGQQGTYEQYF. CDR3 sequence (DNA): TGTGCCAGTAGTATAGGTCAACAGGGAACCTACGAGCAGTACTTC. This chain uses TRBV19 with TRBJ2-7, with D perhaps TRBD1 (6 bases). Germline loops: CDR1 LNHDA, CDR2 SQIVND (reference sequence). The CDR3 has 15 residues. Trimming took 1 base from V and 2 from J, leaving 12 bases between them.

The rearrangement uses TRBV9 and TRBJ2-1; the D gene is possibly TRBD2 (6 bases). The CDR3 is 15 residues long. Trimming stripped 1 base from V and 5 bases from J, with 13 bases between. Germline CDR1 reads SGDLS; CDR2 reads YYNGEE. The CDR3 bases are TGTGCCAGCAGCGTAATGGTGGGAGGCCACAATGAGCAGTTCTTC. Translated, it gives CASSVMVGGHNEQFF.

The V call is TRBV10-3, the J call TRBJ2-3; D is possibly TRBD2 (5 bases). The germline V gene has CDR1 ENHRY and CDR2 SYGVKD. The CDR3 covers 13 residues. The ends were cut back, 6 bases at V and 1 base at J, with 8 bases in the middle. The CDR3 DNA sequence: TGTGCCATCAGGGACTTCGGCACAGATACGCAGTATTTT. It specifies CAIRDFGTDTQYF.

The J gene is TRBJ1-1, the V gene TRBV6-2 or TRBV6-3; 7 positions agree with TRBD1. The CDR3 runs 15 residues. The ends lost 5 bases at V and 6 bases at J; junction bases unmatched: 12. Germline-derived CDR1 and CDR2 are MNHEY and SVGEGT. The CDR3 reads CASSKGGSGTAEAFF. The CDR3 nucleotides read TGTGCCAGCAGTAAAGGGGGCTCTGGGACGGCTGAAGCTTTCTTT.

The rearrangement uses TRBV6-5 and TRBJ1-1; maybe TRBD1 (5 bases). The CDR3 has 15 residues. The germline gives CDR1 MNHEY, CDR2 SVGAGI. V was cut by 0 bases and J by 1 base, with 9 bases left in between. The CDR3 loop is CASSYSWQGNTEAFF. The CDR3 DNA sequence: TGTGCCAGCAGTTACTCGTGGCAGGGGAACACTGAAGCTTTCTTT.

The V gene is TRBV28, the J gene TRBJ2-1; perhaps TRBD1 as D (6 bases). This CDR3 comprises 13 residues. CDR1 and CDR2 (germline): MDHEN, SYDVKM. Trimming left V 6 bases short and J 8 bases short, with 14 bases between. CDR3 protein: CASSSPNRDEQFF. The CDR3 DNA reads TGTGCCAGCAGCTCTCCCAACAGGGATGAGCAGTTCTTC.

The V call is TRBV28, the J call TRBJ2-1; no definite D call. V gave up 6 bases and J gave up 5 bases, with 8 bases separating them. CDR3 length: 12 amino acids. The V gene's germline CDR1 is MDHEN and CDR2 SYDVKM. As DNA, the CDR3 is TGTGCCAGCAGCCTATCCAACAATGAGCAGTTCTTC. Translated: CASSLSNNEQFF. Variable domain in full (rest from reference TRBV28 and TRBJ2-1): DVKVTQSSRYLVKRTGEKVFLECVQDMDHENMFWYRQDPGLGLRLIYFSYDVKMKEKGDIPEGYSVSREKKERFSLILESASTNQTSMYLCASSLSNNEQFFGPGTRLTVL.

This chain joins TRBV7-9 and TRBJ1-4, with D perhaps matching TRBD1 (5 bases). CDR1 is SEHNR and CDR2 is FQNEAQ in the germline V gene (reference sequence). Trimming left V 3 bases short and J 7 bases short, with 12 bases between. The CDR3 sequence is 14 residues long. The CDR3 reads CASSFPGLREKLFF. In nucleotides, the CDR3 is TGTGCCAGCAGCTTCCCAGGGTTACGTGAAAAACTGTTTTTT.

The V and J genes are TRBV12-3 or TRBV12-4 and TRBJ2-7; perhaps TRBD1 as D (5 bases). V lost 1 base and J 3 bases, leaving 7 bases between the germline ends. There are 13 residues in the CDR3. The CDR3 region has the DNA TGTGCCAGCAGTTTAGGGGGCGGCTACGAGCAGTACTTC. Its protein product is CASSLGGGYEQYF.

The rearrangement joins TRBV6-5 to TRBJ1-2; 8 positions agree with TRBD1. CDR3 length equals 14 residues. Germline V gene lookup returns CDR1 MNHEY and CDR2 SVGAGI. The V and J ends lost 5 bases and 6 bases, in that order; junction bases with no gene match: 8. CDR3 coding DNA: TGTGCCAGCAGTCCCACTCGGACAGGGAATGGCTACACCTTC. It codes for CASSPTRTGNGYTF.

The gene calls are TRBV5-1 and TRBJ1-2; TRBD1 might be the D (6 bases). V was cut by 2 bases and J by 5 bases, with 13 bases left in between. Germline assignment: CDR1 SGHRS and CDR2 YFSETQ. The CDR3 runs 14 residues. CDR3 in amino acids: CASSFGGPGYGYTF. In DNA, the CDR3 is TGCGCCAGCAGCTTTGGGGGCCCTGGGTATGGCTACACCTTC. The whole variable domain, filled in from reference TRBV5-1 and TRBJ1-2, reads KAGVTQTPRYLIKTRGQQVTLSCSPISGHRSVSWYQQTPGQGLQFLFEYFSETQRNKGNFPGRFSGRQFSNSRSEMNVSTLELGDSALYLCASSFGGPGYGYTFGSGTRLTVV.

This clone was recorded at least ten times. This chain joins TRBV29-1 and TRBJ2-2, with TRBD2 as a possible D gene (6 bases). V was pared by 4 bases and J by 5 bases, with 11 bases between. The CDR3 extends over 13 amino acids. Germline-derived CDR1 and CDR2 are SQVTM and ANQGSEA. The CDR3 loop is CSVVAGSTGELFF. The CDR3 bases are TGCAGCGTTGTTGCGGGGAGTACCGGGGAGCTGTTTTTT.

This chain joins TRBV30 and TRBJ1-5; D may be TRBD1 (5 bases). Germline CDR1 reads GTSNPN; CDR2 reads SVGIG (reference sequence). V lost 3 bases to trimming and J lost 2 bases, with 11 bases between them. The CDR3 is 14 amino acids. The CDR3 DNA is TGTGCCTGGAGAGGGGCGGGGGGCAATCAGCCCCAGCATTTT. Translated, it gives CAWRGAGGNQPQHF.

V gene TRBV4-1 combines with J gene TRBJ1-1; no clear D. The germline CDR1 and CDR2 sequences are MGHRA and YSYEKL. Trimming stripped 0 bases from V and 1 base from J, with 6 bases between. The CDR3 consists of 14 residues. In DNA form, the CDR3 reads TGCGCCAGCAGCCAAGATAGGAGGAACACTGAAGCTTTCTTT. Translating it yields CASSQDRRNTEAFF.

The V and J genes are TRBV28 and TRBJ2-7; 8 bases match TRBD2. There are 14 residues in the CDR3. J gave up 4 bases and V 5 bases, and 7 bases lay outside the gene matches. Germline values: CDR1 MDHEN, CDR2 SYDVKM. The CDR3 DNA reads TGTGCCAGCAGTGGGGATCGGGGGGGGTACGAGCAGTACTTC. Protein product: CASSGDRGGYEQYF.

This rearrangement joins TRBV19 to TRBJ1-6; 8 bases align to TRBD1. Per the germline V gene, CDR1 is LNHDA and CDR2 is SQIVND (reference sequence). Unmatched junction bases numbered 5, after V lost 3 bases and J lost 7 bases. The CDR3 totals 15 residues. The CDR3 DNA reads TGTGCCAGTAGTATTGACAGGGGTGGGAATTCACCCCTCCACTTT. This translates into CASSIDRGGNSPLHF.

The chain recombines TRBV7-3 with TRBJ2-1; D gene uncertain. CDR3 length: 15 residues. Germline-derived CDR1 and CDR2 are SGHTA and FQGTGA. V lost 5 bases to trimming and J lost 0 bases, with 11 bases between them. The CDR3 loop is CASSLNGGSYNEQFF. As DNA, the CDR3 is TGTGCCAGCAGCCTTAACGGCGGCTCCTACAATGAGCAGTTCTTC.

The chain recombines TRBV6-5 with TRBJ1-2, with 7 bases matching TRBD1. Germline loops: CDR1 MNHEY, CDR2 SVGAGI. V lost 5 bases and J lost 0; bases outside the gene matches: 6. There are 15 residues in the CDR3. The CDR3 region has the DNA TGTGCCAGCAGTCGAAGACAGGGAGCTAACTATGGCTACACCTTC. The encoded protein is CASSRRQGANYGYTF.

The V and J genes are TRBV19 and TRBJ2-7; no definite D call. The CDR3 length is 13 residues. Per the germline V gene, CDR1 is LNHDA and CDR2 is SQIVND (reference sequence). V shed 3 bases and J shed 7 bases, with 13 bases lying between them. The CDR3 nucleotides read TGTGCCAGTAGTATGACCCCGACCAGGGAGCAGTACTTC. Residues: CASSMTPTREQYF.

The genes are TRBV28 and TRBJ1-3; unclear D gene. Germline lookup yields CDR1 MDHEN and CDR2 SYDVKM. The CDR3 is 14 residues long. Deletions cut 2 bases from V and 4 bases from J, with 9 bases between. In nucleotides, the CDR3 is TGTGCCAGCAGTTTAAGTACAGTGGGAAACACCATATATTTT. This encodes CASSLSTVGNTIYF. The full variable domain, completed using reference TRBV28 and TRBJ1-3, is DVKVTQSSRYLVKRTGEKVFLECVQDMDHENMFWYRQDPGLGLRLIYFSYDVKMKEKGDIPEGYSVSREKKERFSLILESASTNQTSMYLCASSLSTVGNTIYFGEGSWLTVV.

The chain links TRBV5-1 to TRBJ2-3; 12 nucleotides match TRBD2. Germline assignment: CDR1 SGHRS and CDR2 YFSETQ. The CDR3 is 14 residues long. The junction had 5 bases not matched to a gene; V was cut back by 6 bases and J by 6 bases. CDR3 in amino acids: CASKLAGGADTQYF. The CDR3 nucleotides are TGCGCCAGCAAACTAGCGGGGGGCGCGGATACGCAGTATTTT.

The rearrangement uses TRBV6-2 or TRBV6-3 and TRBJ2-1; 8 bases match TRBD2. The CDR3 runs to 15 residues. The V gene end was trimmed by 1 base and the J gene end by 4 bases; junction bases not matched to a gene: 3. Germline V gene data show CDR1 as MNHEY and CDR2 as SVGEGT. CDR3 bases: TGTGCCAGCAGTTACTACGGGGGGGGTTACAATGAGCAGTTCTTC. It yields the protein CASSYYGGGYNEQFF.

V and J are TRBV2 and TRBJ1-1; D may be TRBD1 (6 bases). Trimming cost V 6 bases and J 1 base, with 9 bases left between them. The CDR3 has 13 amino acids. Germline V gene data show CDR1 as SNHLY and CDR2 as FYNNEI. The CDR3 region has the DNA TGTGCCAGCAGAAGGACAGAGAACACTGAAGCTTTCTTT. It is translated as CASRRTENTEAFF.

This chain connects TRBV5-6 to TRBJ2-5; 8 bases match TRBD2. The ends lost 5 bases at V and 5 bases at J; junction bases unmatched: 11. The germline gives CDR1 SGHDT, CDR2 YYEEEE. The CDR3 is 15 residues long. The CDR3: CASRQTGGPWETQYF. Written as DNA, the CDR3 is TGTGCCAGCAGACAAACGGGGGGGCCTTGGGAGACCCAGTACTTC.